The rows below give T cell receptor beta chains drawn from one sample of a study of OX40 agonist ivuxolimab in advanced cancers. The assay was immunoSEQ multiplex PCR, and TCRdb's table has in-frame clones only and misses some. The table has fewer than 60,000 clones, 91% seen once. The sample was CD4+ or CD8+ T cells sorted from blood, taken in a trial of the OX40 agonist ivuxolimab. The source is an adult with an advanced solid tumor such as melanoma, head and neck, liver or kidney cancer. The conserved cysteine and the conserved F or W are not part of the CDR3 here. A D gene is named only where the DNA matches it firmly.

cdr3_aa | v_call | d_call
ASSVGGASPYNEQF | TRBV9 | NA
AISESFVADYYNEQF | TRBV10-3 | NA
ASIELAGGYNEQF | TRBV6-1 | TRBD2
ASRRQVGNQPQH | TRBV19 | NA
ASRGGETQY | TRBV19 | NA
ASSTTDRPTDTQY | TRBV5-4 | NA
ASSPKLQDTEAF | TRBV4-2 | NA
ASSSPRRGRGAF | TRBV28 | TRBD1
SVDRTASGGPS | TRBV29-1 | TRBD2
ASSACTGITYGYT | TRBV11-3 | NA
ASPLDYGYT | TRBV10-1 | NA
ASSPPTPLGNTEAF | TRBV18 | NA
ASSRGLGTEAF | TRBV6-6 | NA
ASSPFGQGEGETQY | TRBV5-1 | TRBD1
ASSWDRGKAF | TRBV6-5 | TRBD1
ASSREMNTEAF | TRBV27 | NA
ASSVYRGYEQY | TRBV6-5 | TRBD1
ASSLELAGTDTQY | TRBV5-1 | TRBD2
ASSHGGHSDHEQY | TRBV4-3 | NA
ASSPLLAGDEQF | TRBV18 | TRBD2
ASSLVYGTSVYEQY | TRBV11-2 | TRBD2
ASSQVGGNDANEKLF | TRBV4-2 | NA
ASLRAGTDGYT | TRBV28 | NA
ASRKDQGSLGYT | TRBV6-6 | NA
ASSEAGTNSPLH | TRBV6-1 | NA
ASSLTRRQGFYEQY | TRBV7-2 | TRBD1
ASSLSRGGMDYEQY | TRBV7-9 | NA
ASSTPSGPQETQY | TRBV7-6 | TRBD2
ASSPDRVNQPQH | TRBV5-8 | TRBD1
ASSPGGGSTEAF | TRBV5-1 | NA
ASRGGGSYNEQF | TRBV5-1 | NA
ASSSSLSGTGTYEQY | TRBV19 | TRBD1
ASSQPKGQGAVKGNSPLH | TRBV23-1 | TRBD1
ASSLPGTGRETEAF | TRBV5-6 | TRBD1
ASTGGTATNEKLF | TRBV6-1 | NA
ASRRGQGLYEQY | TRBV5-6 | TRBD1
AISERDDKNIQY | TRBV10-3 | NA
ASSLVGGGAINEQF | TRBV5-1 | TRBD2
ASMFSSGEQY | TRBV6-5 | NA
ASSRLAGRYEQF | TRBV11-2 | TRBD2
ASSSSRDGPQH | TRBV7-6 | NA
ASSSPRREGETQY | TRBV6-6 | TRBD2
ASSLAVGGLGAF | TRBV5-1 | NA
ASSQPLGLNTQY | TRBV4-1 | NA
ASSPSQETEAF | TRBV7-9 | NA
ASSLFGSGSIRYEQY | TRBV27 | TRBD2
ASSLVAGGLYEQY | TRBV7-2 | TRBD2
ASAGTRRSNQPQH | TRBV6-1 | NA
ASALVLGQGNQPQH | TRBV12-5 | TRBD1
ASSRDRGEKLF | TRBV28 | TRBD1
ASGHRGGETQY | TRBV2 | NA
ASSQGAQREISYNEQF | TRBV4-2 | TRBD2
ASSRLQGRLGIGNQPQH | TRBV28 | NA